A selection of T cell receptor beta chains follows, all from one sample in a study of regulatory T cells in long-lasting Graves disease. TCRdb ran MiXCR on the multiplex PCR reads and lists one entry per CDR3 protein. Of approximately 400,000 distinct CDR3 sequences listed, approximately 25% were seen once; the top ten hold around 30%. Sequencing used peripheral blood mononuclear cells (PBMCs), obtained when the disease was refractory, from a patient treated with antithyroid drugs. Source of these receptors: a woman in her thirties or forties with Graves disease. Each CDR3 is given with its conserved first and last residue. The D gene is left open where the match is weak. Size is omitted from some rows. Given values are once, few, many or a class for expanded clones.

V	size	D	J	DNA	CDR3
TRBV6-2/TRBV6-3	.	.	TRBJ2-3	TGTGCCCTTTGGGGAAGGGGAGTAACAGATACGCAGTATTTT	CALWGRGVTDTQYF
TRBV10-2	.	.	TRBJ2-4	TGCGCCAGCAGTGATAGAAAAGGGGGTAAAAACATTCAGTACTTC	CASSDRKGGKNIQYF
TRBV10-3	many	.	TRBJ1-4	TGTGCCATCAGTGAAGGCAGGGTTGCAACTAATGAAAAACTGTTTTTT	CAISEGRVATNEKLFF
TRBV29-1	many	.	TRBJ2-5	TGCAGCGTTGACGGATCTCTGGGCCAAGAGACCCAGTACTTC	CSVDGSLGQETQYF
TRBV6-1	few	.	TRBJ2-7	TGTGCCAGCATTTTCAGGCAGGGGAGCTTCTACGAGCAGTACTTC	CASIFRQGSFYEQYF
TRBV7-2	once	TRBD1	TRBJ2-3	TGTGCCAGCAGCCAGGGGGGACAGGGAGCAGATACGCAGTATTTT	CASSQGGQGADTQYF
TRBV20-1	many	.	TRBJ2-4	TGCAGTGCTACCCGCCTAGCGTACTCCAAAAACATTCAGTACTTC	CSATRLAYSKNIQYF
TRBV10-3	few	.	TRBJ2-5	TGTGCCATCAGTGAGTACGTAGAACAAGAGACCCAGTACTTC	CAISEYVEQETQYF
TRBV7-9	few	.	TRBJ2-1	TGTGCCAGCACCGCTAGCTCCTACAATGAGCAGTTCTTC	CASTASSYNEQFF
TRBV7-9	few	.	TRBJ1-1	TGTGCCAGCAGCCGGACAACAGGCTCTTTGTACGCTTTCTTT	CASSRTTGSLYAFF
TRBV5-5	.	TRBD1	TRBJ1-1	TGTGCCAGCAGCCCCCGACAGGGGAACACTGAAGCTTTCTTT	CASSPRQGNTEAFF
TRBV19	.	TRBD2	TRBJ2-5	TGTGCCAGTAGCGGGAGGGCCTTGGAGACCCAGTACTTC	CASSGRALETQYF
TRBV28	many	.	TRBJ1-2	TGTGCCAGCAGTTTTAGGGGTCTGCTAATTTATGGCTACACCTTC	CASSFRGLLIYGYTF
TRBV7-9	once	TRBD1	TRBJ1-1	TGTGCCAGCAGCTTCCGGGACAGGGCTTTGAACACTGAAGCTTTCTTT	CASSFRDRALNTEAFF
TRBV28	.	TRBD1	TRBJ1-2	TGTGCCAGCAGTCTTCCGAGAAAGACCAGGGGGCCGAGTAGTGGCTACACCTTC	CASSLPRKTRGPSSGYTF
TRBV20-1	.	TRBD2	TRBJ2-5	TGCAGTGCTAGAGTTCTAGCGGGAGGAGAGACCCAGTACTTC	CSARVLAGGETQYF
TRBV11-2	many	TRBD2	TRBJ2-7	TGTGCCAGCAGCCATAGACAGAGCCTGACTAGCGGGGCATCCTACGAGCAGTACTTC	CASSHRQSLTSGASYEQYF
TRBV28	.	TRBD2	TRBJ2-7	TGTGCCAGCAGCCAAGCCGCTAGCGGGAGGGCCGGTATCTACGAGCAGTACTTC	CASSQAASGRAGIYEQYF
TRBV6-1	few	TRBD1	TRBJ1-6	TGTGCCAGCAGTGAGACTGTGGGGGGGACAGGATCACCCCTCCACTTT	CASSETVGGTGSPLHF
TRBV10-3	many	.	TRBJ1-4	TGTGCCATCAGTCCAGGGGCGGCGGATGAAAAACTGTTTTTT	CAISPGAADEKLFF
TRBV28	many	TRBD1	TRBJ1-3	TGTGCCAGCAGTTCCCGGGACAGGGGCCTTTTTATCAGCTCTGGAAACACCATATATTTT	CASSSRDRGLFISSGNTIYF
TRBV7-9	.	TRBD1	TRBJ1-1	TGTGCCAGCAGCTTAGATCCTTGGGACAGGGGGAACACTGAAGCTTTCTTT	CASSLDPWDRGNTEAFF
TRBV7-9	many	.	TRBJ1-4	TGTGCCAGCAGCTACCAGGAAAAACTGTTTTTT	CASSYQEKLFF
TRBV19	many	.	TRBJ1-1	TGTGCCAGTAGTATCCTGACAGGCTTCAACACTGAAGCTTTCTTT	CASSILTGFNTEAFF
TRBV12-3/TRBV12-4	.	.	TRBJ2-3	TGTGCCAGCAGTCCAACTGGCGCAGATACGCAGTATTTT	CASSPTGADTQYF
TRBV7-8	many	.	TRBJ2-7	TGTGCCAGCAGCTTAGGAAGCCACGAGCAGTACTTC	CASSLGSHEQYF
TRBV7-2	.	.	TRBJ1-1	TGTGCCAGCAGCTTTCCACCCTCAGGGAACACTGAAGCTTTCTTT	CASSFPPSGNTEAFF
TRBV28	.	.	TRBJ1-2	TGTGCCAGCAGTTTAATAGCAGAGCTCTATGGCTACACCTTC	CASSLIAELYGYTF
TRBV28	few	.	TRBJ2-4	TGTGCCAGCAGTTTAGAAGCGGAAGCCAAAAACATTCAGTACTTC	CASSLEAEAKNIQYF
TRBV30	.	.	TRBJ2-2	TGTGCCTGGAGTGTAACCCGTCGGCCCGGGGAGCTGTTTTTT	CAWSVTRRPGELFF
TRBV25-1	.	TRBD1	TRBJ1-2	TGTGCCAGCAGTGCGGGACAGGGGGCCAACTATGGCTACACCTTC	CASSAGQGANYGYTF
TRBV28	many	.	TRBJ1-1	TGTGCCAGCAGTTTATACAAGGGATTGGGCACTGAAGCTTTCTTT	CASSLYKGLGTEAFF
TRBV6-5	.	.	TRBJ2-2	TGTGCCAGCAGTTACTATTTTCGGCTTTCCACCGGGGAGCTGTTTTTT	CASSYYFRLSTGELFF
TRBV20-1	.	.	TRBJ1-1	TGCAGTGCTAGTTCTTGGGGGAACACTGAAGCTTTCTTT	CSASSWGNTEAFF
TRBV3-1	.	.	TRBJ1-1	TGTGCCAGCACCCAGAATACCATGAACACTGAAGCTTTCTTT	CASTQNTMNTEAFF
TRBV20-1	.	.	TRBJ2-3	TGCAGTGCAACAAGCGGGCGCCATCGATTTAGCACAGATACGCAGTATTTC	CSATSGRHRFSTDTQYF
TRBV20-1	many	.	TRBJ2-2	TGCAGTTCCGGGACCCTAAGGAACACCGGGGAGCTGTTTTTT	CSSGTLRNTGELFF
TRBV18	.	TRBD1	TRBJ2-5	TGTGCCAGCTCGAAGGGACAGTACCAAGAGACCCAGTACTTC	CASSKGQYQETQYF
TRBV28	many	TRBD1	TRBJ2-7	TGTGCCAGCAGAAGACAGGGGGGGAACTACGAGCAGTACTTC	CASRRQGGNYEQYF
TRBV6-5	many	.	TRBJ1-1	TGTGCCAGCAGTTTTGACAGAACGAACACTGAAGCTTTCTTT	CASSFDRTNTEAFF
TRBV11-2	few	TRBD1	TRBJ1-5	TGTGCCAGCAGTAAACGGACAGGGGGCAGTCAGCCCCAGCATTTT	CASSKRTGGSQPQHF
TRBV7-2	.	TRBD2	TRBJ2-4	TGTGCCAGCAGCTCTGGCGGGGGTGCCAAAAACATTCAGTACTTC	CASSSGGGAKNIQYF
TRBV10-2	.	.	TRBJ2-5	TGCGCCAGCAGTGATGGGGATTCGCAAGAGACCCAGTACTTC	CASSDGDSQETQYF
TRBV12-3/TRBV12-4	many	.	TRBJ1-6	TGTGCCAGCACCCCGGGGGGTGGGTATAATTCACCCCTCCACTTT	CASTPGGGYNSPLHF
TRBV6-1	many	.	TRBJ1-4	TGTGCCAGCAGTGAACCCGGGACCTTCGGTGAAAAACTGTTTTTT	CASSEPGTFGEKLFF
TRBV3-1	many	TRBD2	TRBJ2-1	TGTGCCAGCAGCCACGGACTAGCGGGAGACAATGAGCAGTTCTTC	CASSHGLAGDNEQFF
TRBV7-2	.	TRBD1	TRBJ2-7	TGTGCCAGCAGCAGAACCGGGACAGGGCCCTACGAGCAGTACTTC	CASSRTGTGPYEQYF
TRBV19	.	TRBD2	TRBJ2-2	TGTGCCAGTAGTACAGGACACTCTAGCGGGAGGATCACCGGGGAGCTGTTTTTT	CASSTGHSSGRITGELFF